This T cell receptor (beta chain) came from a study of CXCR3-negative and CXCR3-positive naive CD8 T cells. Study-level results: Surface CD5 matched across naive subsets, and TRB CDR3 properties served to infer TCR strength. Expression of CXCR3 was partially reduced after cryopreservation, and fresh PBMCs were used in most assays. Compared with CXCR3-negative naive cells, CXCR3-positive naive cells showed more hydrophobic TRB CDR3s.

Definition of naive CD8+ T cells rested on a CD45RO-CCR7+CD27+CD95- profile. cDNA libraries for TRB were generated by 5' RACE incorporating UMI labels. TCRdb reprocessed the 5' RACE reads and keeps a single row for each CDR3 protein, giving no DNA. The sample holds 85,000 to 120,000 distinct CDR3 sequences. About this clonotype: Its specificity is not known.

The TCR comes from a human donor in good health. Some clones in this sample may be carry-over from other donors' samples. Sequenced: naive CXCR3+ CD8+ T cells from blood. Subset here: CD45RO-CCR7+CD27+CD95- naive CD8+ T cells expressing CXCR3 (TNR3+).

This CDR3 is CASSLVIATYTQYF. The chain recombines TRBV5-6 with TRBJ2-3. Germline V CDR1 and CDR2: SGHDT, YYEEEE. The CDR3 loop spans 14 amino acids.